This TCR beta chain derives from a study of blood T cells in healthy people across ages. Study in general: Every two T cells gave about one barcoded beta molecule via template switching. Study results and caveats: Measured against age, TCR beta diversity per million T cells decreased in a roughly linear manner.

For the second PCR, which ran for 7 to 11 cycles, a sample-barcoded 5' primer and a J-beta primer mix were used. The template-switch adaptor was a 5' adaptor with 12 random nucleotides. It tagged each cDNA molecule. TCRdb used MiXCR to reprocess the 5' RACE reads, holding one entry per CDR3 protein. The sample consists of roughly 1,500,000 distinct CDR3 sequences, roughly 32% of them appearing once. The CDR3 spans 16 residues. V was trimmed by 5 bases and J by 6 bases, leaving 20 bases between them. Germline-derived CDR1 and CDR2 are SGHTA and FQGNSA. This clonotype was detected only a few times. Its cognate antigen is unknown. Researchers collected roughly 10 milliliters of peripheral blood from every single donor.

This TCR derives from a woman in her twenties or thirties in good health. The chain is built from TRBV7-2 and TRBJ1-5; possibly TRBD1 for D (6 bases). Sequenced sample: blood. The CDR3 reads CASSPLRGGAGQPQHF. CDR3 DNA sequence: TGTGCCAGCAGCCCCCTCCGTGGGGGCGCCGGTCAGCCCCAGCATTTT.